These T cell receptor beta chains were read from a single sample in a study of blood T cell repertoires in COVID-19. Clones were read by immunoSEQ multiplex PCR, and TCRdb kept only the in-frame ones, dropping some. The data contain about 87,000 clones, approximately 86% of them singletons. The sequenced sample consisted of peripheral blood. These receptors all stem from an elderly woman with COVID-19, enrolled during active disease. CDR3s include the opening cysteine and the closing phenylalanine or tryptophan. The D gene is left open where the match is weak. Part of the rows lack a size; the others show once, few, many or a class for expanded clones.

.,TRBJ2-2,TRBV6-4,few,CASSDSAAGELFF,TGTGCCAGCAGTGACTCAGCGGCCGGGGAGCTGTTTTTT
.,TRBJ1-1,TRBV19,.,CASSIVAGSEAFF,TGTGCCAGTAGTATAGTGGCAGGCTCTGAAGCTTTCTTT
.,TRBJ1-2,TRBV10-3,.,CATTGLNGYTF,TGTGCCACTACAGGGTTAAACGGCTACACCTTC
.,TRBJ2-3,TRBV28,.,CASSTPLGSSSTDTQYF,TGTGCCAGCAGCACTCCCCTAGGTTCGTCTAGCACAGATACGCAGTATTTT
.,TRBJ2-1,TRBV4-1,.,CASSQEPSTGFFPYNEQFF,TGCGCCAGCAGCCAAGAGCCCTCGACGGGTTTTTTCCCCTACAATGAGCAGTTCTTC
TRBD1,TRBJ2-3,TRBV7-2,.,CASSPRQGRTDTQYF,TGTGCCAGCAGCCCCAGACAGGGGCGCACAGATACGCAGTATTTT
TRBD2,TRBJ2-3,TRBV5-6,.,CASSSLAGGLRDTDTQYF,TGTGCCAGCAGCTCTCTAGCGGGGGGGCTTCGGGACACAGATACGCAGTATTTT
.,TRBJ2-7,TRBV7-2,few,CASAGQGGRYYEQYF,TGTGCCAGCGCCGGGCAGGGGGGCCGATACTACGAGCAGTACTTC
TRBD2,TRBJ2-7,TRBV7-8,few,CASSLRLAGGVMDEQYF,TGTGCCAGCAGCTTACGACTAGCGGGAGGGGTTATGGACGAGCAGTACTTC
.,TRBJ2-4,TRBV20-1,.,CSANERAKNIQYF,TGCAGTGCTAATGAGAGGGCCAAAAACATTCAGTACTTC